This T cell receptor beta chain was found in a study of OX40 agonist ivuxolimab in advanced cancers. About the study as a whole: The costimulatory receptor OX40 (CD134) was targeted by ivuxolimab, a fully human IgG2 agonistic monoclonal antibody. Prior anti-PD-1, anti-PD-L1 or anti-CTLA-4 therapy was permitted, and checkpoint inhibitors had been received by about two fifths of dose-escalation patients. Of the roughly 54 dose-escalation patients, hepatocellular carcinoma was present in roughly 19, melanoma in approximately 15, renal cell carcinoma in 9 and head and neck cancer in 9. Peripheral TCRbeta sequencing was intended to test whether TCR sequence diversity was altered and clonal T-cell expansion was caused by ivuxolimab. Three dose-escalation patients achieved partial responses, one with hepatocellular carcinoma and two with cutaneous melanoma. The paper describes the monotherapy dose-escalation part (N ≈ 52 patients) of the phase I trial of ivuxolimab. In the dose-escalation cohort, 82.7% of patients were male, and the mean age was approximately 60 years, with a range of about 23 to 90. Intravenous ivuxolimab was administered to patients every 2 weeks at six dose levels: 0.01, 0.1, 0.3, 1.5, 3 and 10 mg/kg. On the study overall, not on this receptor specifically: Which antigens the clonally expanded peripheral T cells were specific for was not determined. In partial responders in the 0.1-3.0 mg/kg groups, normalized peripheral clonal expansion was found to be among the lowest, especially among CD8+ T cells. Low levels of normalized T-cell clonal expansion were also shown by some nonresponding patients. At doses of 0.1 to 3.0 mg/kg, clonal expansion of both CD4+ and CD8+ T cells in blood was seen between baseline and week 6. After ivuxolimab, more expanded clones were found on average in CD8+ T cells than in CD4+ T cells.

In regard to this clone: There is no known antigen for this receptor. Base qualities are not provided; no much larger clone lies one nucleotide away.

The trial excluded patients who had a history of autoimmune disease or who were on systemic immunosuppression. In every dose cohort, peripheral blood was drawn for TCR sequencing at baseline, cycle 4 day 1, and cycle 7 day 1. Samples were obtained from an open-label, multicenter, first-in-human phase I dose-escalation trial of ivuxolimab. The trial enrolled adults with locally advanced or metastatic head and neck squamous cell, hepatocellular, melanoma or renal cell carcinoma. Before TCR sequencing, CD4+ T cells and CD8+ T cells were sorted from peripheral blood as separate populations. Genomic DNA was isolated from the sorted cells so that the TCRbeta CDR3 region could be sequenced. TCRbeta CDR3 regions were sequenced using the immunoSEQ Assay. This is the immuneACCESS table as TCRdb keeps it, with only in-frame sequences that have V and J called. A part of the clones is gone; compared with another copy, unresolved V genes explain less than half, and the rest is unexplained. This sample is represented by roughly 50,000 clones; nearly 80% of them were singletons. Clones ranked in the top ten supply 3.9% of the sample.

V loses 6 bases, J loses 8 bases, and the germline ends lie 13 bases apart. From the germline V gene (reference sequence), CDR1 is WNHNN and CDR2 is SYGVQD. The CDR3 contains 13 residues, cysteine and phenylalanine counted. Here the CDR3 DNA is all that survives: 39 bases in frame from base 1. The chain joins TRBV10-1 to TRBJ2-2; the D gene is possibly TRBD1, with 6 bases matching. The sample was CD4+ or CD8+ T cells sorted from blood, taken in a trial of the OX40 agonist ivuxolimab. The clonotype was recovered from an adult with an advanced solid tumor such as melanoma, head and neck, liver or kidney cancer. The CDR3 region: CASSLTGLGELFF. The DNA reads as follows: TGCGCCAGCAGCTTAACAGGGTTGGGGGAGCTGTTTTTT.